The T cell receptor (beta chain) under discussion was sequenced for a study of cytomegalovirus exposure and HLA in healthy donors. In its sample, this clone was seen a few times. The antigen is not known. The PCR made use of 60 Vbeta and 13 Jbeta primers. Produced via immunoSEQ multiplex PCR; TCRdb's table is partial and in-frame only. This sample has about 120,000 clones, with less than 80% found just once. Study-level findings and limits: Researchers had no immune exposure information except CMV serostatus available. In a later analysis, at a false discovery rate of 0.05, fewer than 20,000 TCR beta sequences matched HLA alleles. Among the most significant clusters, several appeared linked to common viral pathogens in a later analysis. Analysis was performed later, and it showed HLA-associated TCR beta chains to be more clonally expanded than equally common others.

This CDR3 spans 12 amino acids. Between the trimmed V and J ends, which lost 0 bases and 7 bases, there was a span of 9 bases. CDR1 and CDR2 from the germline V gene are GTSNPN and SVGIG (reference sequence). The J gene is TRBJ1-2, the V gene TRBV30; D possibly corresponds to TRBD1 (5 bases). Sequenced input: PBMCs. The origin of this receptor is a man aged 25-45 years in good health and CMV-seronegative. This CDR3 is CAWSVSGFGYTF. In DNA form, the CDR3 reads TGTGCCTGGAGTGTGTCAGGGTTTGGCTACACCTTC.